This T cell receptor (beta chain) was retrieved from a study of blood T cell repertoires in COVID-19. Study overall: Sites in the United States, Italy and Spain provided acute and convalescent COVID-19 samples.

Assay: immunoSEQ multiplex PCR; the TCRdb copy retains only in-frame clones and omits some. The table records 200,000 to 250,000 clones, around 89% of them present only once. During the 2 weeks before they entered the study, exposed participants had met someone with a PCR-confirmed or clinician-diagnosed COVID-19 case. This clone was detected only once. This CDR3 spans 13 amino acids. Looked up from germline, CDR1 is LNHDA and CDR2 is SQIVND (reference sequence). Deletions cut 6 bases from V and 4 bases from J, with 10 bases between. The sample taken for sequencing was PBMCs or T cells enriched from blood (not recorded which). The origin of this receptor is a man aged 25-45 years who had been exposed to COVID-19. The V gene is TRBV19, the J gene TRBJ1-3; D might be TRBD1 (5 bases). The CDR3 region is CASSSRTGNTIYF. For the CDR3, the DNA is TGTGCCAGTAGCTCGAGGACAGGAAACACCATATATTTT.